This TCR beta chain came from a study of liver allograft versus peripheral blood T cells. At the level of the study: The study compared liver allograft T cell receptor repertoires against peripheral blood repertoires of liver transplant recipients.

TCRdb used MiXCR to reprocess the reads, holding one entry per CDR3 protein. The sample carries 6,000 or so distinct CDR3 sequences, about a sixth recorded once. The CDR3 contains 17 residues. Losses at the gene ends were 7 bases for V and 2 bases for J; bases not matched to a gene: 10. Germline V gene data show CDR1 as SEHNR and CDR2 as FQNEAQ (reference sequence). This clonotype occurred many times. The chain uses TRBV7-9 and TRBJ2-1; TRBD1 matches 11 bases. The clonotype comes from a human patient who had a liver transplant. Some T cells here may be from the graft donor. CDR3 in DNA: TGTGCCAGCACCCAGGAGGGGGGACAGGGGGCCTACAATGAGCAGTTCTTC. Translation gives CASTQEGGQGAYNEQFF.